The 7 T cell receptor beta chains below were found in one sample sequenced in a study of CD4 and CD8 cells across lung adenocarcinoma regions. TCRdb recomputed calls from the PCR reads with MiXCR, one row per CDR3 protein. The sample holds tens of thousands of distinct CDR3 sequences, approximately 50% seen once. Sequences were obtained from CD8+ T cells from the center of a lung tumor. The receptor source for this set is a male donor with lung adenocarcinoma. The CD4 and CD8 labels of this study may be unreliable.

About this clonotype itself: The junction shows a germline mismatch at one end, possibly a read error. The chain has TRBV6-1 and TRBJ2-3; possibly TRBD1 or TRBD2 for D (6 bases each). Germline CDR1 MNHNS, CDR2 SASEGT. The CDR3 has 16 amino acids. This chain's CDR3 is CASRGGGGTDPDTQYF. The CDR3 DNA follows: TGTGCCAGCAGGGGGGGTGGGGGCACTGACCCAGATACGCAGTATTTC.

This clonotype occurred a few times. V is TRBV7-8 and J is TRBJ2-1; 12 nucleotides line up with TRBD2. This CDR3 region has 15 residues. Germline-derived CDR1 and CDR2 are SGHVS and FQNEAQ. V gave up 1 base and J gave up 7 bases; unmatched junction bases: 2. The chain's CDR3 is CASSLVGLAGNEQFF. The CDR3 bases are TGTGCCAGCAGCTTAGTAGGACTAGCGGGAAATGAGCAGTTCTTC.

This clonotype was picked up a small number of times. The chain combines TRBV11-3 with TRBJ2-3, with D possibly being TRBD1 (6 bases). The CDR3 loop spans 13 amino acids. Trimming took 5 bases from V and 3 from J, leaving 9 bases between them. Germline CDR1 reads SGHNT; CDR2 reads YENEEA. The CDR3 coding sequence is TGTGCCAGCAGCGGAGGACAGACAGATACGCAGTATTTT. This codes for CASSGGQTDTQYF.

The chain uses TRBV10-3 and TRBJ2-5; D may be TRBD2 (8 bases). The germline V gene encodes CDR1 ENHRY and CDR2 SYGVKD. The CDR3 extends over 14 amino acids. The CDR3 bases are TGTGCGGGGAACGCGGGGGGACAGCAAGAGACCCAGTACTTC. Its translation: CAGNAGGQQETQYF.

Turning to this clonotype: An end of the junction differs from the germline gene, which may be a read error. This chain joins TRBV6-1 and TRBJ2-5; unclear D gene. The CDR3 extends over 13 amino acids. The germline CDR1 and CDR2 sequences are MNHNS and SASEGT. Here the CDR3 DNA reads TGTGCCAGCTCTGAACGTGCCAAAGAGATCCAGTACTTC. Residues: CASSERAKEIQYF.

Only a few counts were recorded for this clonotype. J is TRBJ2-1 and V is TRBV6-1; D perhaps matches TRBD1 (6 bases). Germline V lookup: CDR1 MNHNS, CDR2 SASEGT. The germline V and J ends were trimmed by 4 bases and 10 bases, with 14 bases remaining between them. This CDR3 is built from 13 residues. CDR3 protein: CASSATGYTEQFF. CDR3 coding DNA: TGTGCCAGCAGTGCCACAGGGTACACGGAGCAGTTCTTC.

This clonotype was detected once. The chain combines TRBV6-1 with TRBJ1-5; the D gene is possibly TRBD1 (5 bases). The better agreement between TRBJ1-6 and the DNA end casts doubt on the J call. The CDR3 totals 14 residues. The V gene's germline CDR1 is MNHNS and CDR2 SASEGT. In DNA form, the CDR3 reads TGTGCCAGCAGTGATGGGGGTAGCAATCAGCCCCTCCACTTT. Encoded protein: CASSDGGSNQPLHF.